Listed here are 16 T cell receptor beta chains from one sample, sequenced in a study of blood T cell repertoires in COVID-19. Libraries were prepared by immunoSEQ multiplex PCR; TCRdb keeps only in-frame clonotypes and omits some of them. The sample lists about 140,000 clones; around 88% were seen once. The sequenced sample consisted of peripheral blood. Receptor source: a woman in her sixties or seventies with acute or convalescent COVID-19.

The chain has TRBV30 and TRBJ1-5, with 8 bases fitting TRBD1. V dropped 5 bases and J dropped 7; count of bases not matched to a gene: 10. This CDR3 has 14 amino acids. From germline, CDR1 is GTSNPN and CDR2 SVGIG (reference sequence). CDR3 sequence: CAWGEDRAEQPQHF. The CDR3 DNA reads as TGTGCCTGGGGGGAGGACAGGGCGGAACAGCCCCAGCATTTT.

This sequence joins TRBV2 and TRBJ2-5; D call uncertain. V dropped 3 bases and J dropped 1 base, with 12 bases sitting between them. Germline loops: CDR1 SNHLY, CDR2 FYNNEI. The CDR3 has 15 residues. The CDR3 is CASSEVLGSQETQYF. The CDR3 DNA is TGTGCCAGCAGTGAGGTTTTGGGCAGCCAAGAGACCCAGTACTTC.

This chain joins TRBV19 and TRBJ1-2; 7 bases are shared with TRBD1. Germline V gene data show CDR1 as LNHDA and CDR2 as SQIVND (reference sequence). This CDR3 contains 16 residues. V dropped 5 bases and J dropped 7; count of bases not matched to a gene: 16. CDR3 amino acids: CASSFGTDTVSRGYTF. The CDR3 nucleotides are TGTGCCAGTAGTTTTGGGACAGATACGGTCTCTCGTGGCTACACCTTC.

The CDR3 here is CAIIPGVGGRGGYTF. The CDR3 bases are TGTGCCATCATCCCGGGTGTCGGCGGTCGGGGTGGCTACACCTTC. The chain carries TRBV10-3 and TRBJ1-2; D call uncertain. The germline gives CDR1 ENHRY, CDR2 SYGVKD. This CDR3 has 15 amino acids. V lost 7 bases to trimming and J lost 7 bases, with 22 bases between them.

The genes are TRBV24-1 and TRBJ1-6; D possibly corresponds to TRBD1 (6 bases). V dropped 0 bases and J dropped 4 bases, with 12 bases sitting between them. The CDR3 runs to 17 residues. The germline CDR1 and CDR2 sequences are KGHDR and SFDVKD. The CDR3 nucleotides read TGTGCCACCAGTGATTTGTGGGGGCCACTTTATAATTCACCCCTCCACTTT. The encoded protein is CATSDLWGPLYNSPLHF.

This chain uses TRBV27 with TRBJ2-5, with 10 bases matching TRBD2. Trimming at V came to 5 bases and at J to 3 bases, leaving 6 bases not matched to a gene. Per germline, CDR1 MNHEY and CDR2 SMNVEV (reference sequence). This CDR3 is built from 15 residues. The CDR3 DNA is TGTGCCAGCAGTACGCCTAGCGGGGGTAAAGAGACCCAGTACTTC. It yields the protein CASSTPSGGKETQYF.

The chain uses TRBV27 and TRBJ1-6; a weak D match, TRBD1 (6 bases). The ends were cut back, 1 base at V and 7 bases at J, with 14 bases in the middle. The germline V gene encodes CDR1 MNHEY and CDR2 SMNVEV (reference sequence). The CDR3 runs 16 residues. This CDR3 reads CASSLLQGISNSPLHF. The CDR3 DNA reads as TGTGCCAGCAGTTTATTGCAGGGGATAAGCAATTCACCCCTCCACTTT.

The genes are TRBV19 and TRBJ2-3; D gene unclear. The germline gives CDR1 LNHDA, CDR2 SQIVND (reference sequence). The V end was cut by 5 bases, the J end by 2 bases, with 14 bases between. The CDR3 runs 15 residues. The CDR3 sequence is CASSSYMADTDTQYF. For the CDR3, the DNA is TGTGCCAGTAGTTCTTACATGGCTGACACAGATACGCAGTATTTT.

As DNA, the CDR3 is TGTGCCAGCAGTTCCAGCGGGGGGGCCACCGGGGAGCTGTTTTTT. It encodes CASSSSGGATGELFF. The chain couples TRBV6-5 to TRBJ2-2; TRBD2 agrees at 10 bases. This CDR3 has 15 amino acids. Germline assignment: CDR1 MNHEY and CDR2 SVGAGI. J lost 4 bases, V lost 4 bases, and 3 bases had no gene match.

In nucleotides, the CDR3 is TGTGCCAGCAGTCTGCTAGGGGTAGGGACTAATGAAAAACTGTTTTTT. Its protein is CASSLLGVGTNEKLFF. V is TRBV3-1 (or the pseudogene TRBV3-2) and J is TRBJ1-4; D perhaps matches TRBD1 (5 bases). Germline CDR1 and CDR2: LGHDT and YNNKEL (reference sequence). The CDR3 covers 16 residues. The V gene lost 6 bases and the J gene lost 2 bases, with 16 bases spanning the gap.

This clone was seen only once. The chain combines TRBV11-1 with TRBJ1-1, with D unresolved. Trimming shortened V by 5 bases and J by 6 bases, and 16 bases separated the two germline ends. Germline V gives CDR1 SGHAT, CDR2 FQDESV (reference sequence). The CDR3 runs 14 residues. DNA of the CDR3: TGTGCCAGCAGCCCAGTCGGTGGTAGCGCTGAAGCTTTCTTT. The encoded protein is CASSPVGGSAEAFF.

Here the CDR3 reads CASSLGGDRDSPLHF. The CDR3 DNA is TGCGCCAGCAGCTTGGGTGGGGACAGGGATTCACCCCTCCACTTT. The J gene is TRBJ1-6, the V gene TRBV5-1; TRBD1 agrees at 9 bases. Unmatched junction bases numbered 3, after V lost 0 bases and J lost 8 bases. This CDR3 region has 15 residues. Per the germline V gene, CDR1 is SGHRS and CDR2 is YFSETQ.

This clone was counted a few times. The V gene is TRBV2, the J gene TRBJ2-7; D is undetermined. V was trimmed by 6 bases and J by 6 bases, leaving 6 bases between them. The CDR3 contains 10 residues. Germline CDR1 and CDR2: SNHLY and FYNNEI. The CDR3 region is CASSMAEQYF. In DNA form, the CDR3 reads TGTGCCAGCAGCATGGCCGAGCAGTACTTC.

CDR3 sequence reads: CASSYQAGTSGAGELFF. CDR3 nucleotide sequence: TGTGCCAGCAGTTACCAAGCGGGCACTAGCGGGGCCGGGGAGCTGTTTTTT. The V gene is TRBV6-2 or TRBV6-3, the J gene TRBJ2-2; 10 bases are shared with TRBD2. Germline V gene lookup returns CDR1 MNHEY and CDR2 SVGEGT. The junction had 9 bases not matched to a gene; V was cut back by 2 bases and J by 6 bases. This CDR3 comprises 17 residues.

The chain carries TRBV28 and TRBJ1-1; D possibly corresponds to TRBD1 (6 bases). Germline V lookup: CDR1 MDHEN, CDR2 SYDVKM. The length of the CDR3 is 12 residues. The V and J ends lost 6 bases and 1 base respectively, with 6 bases between them. In nucleotides, the CDR3 is TGTGCCAGCAGGACAGGGAACACTGAAGCTTTCTTT. It encodes CASRTGNTEAFF.

The gene calls are TRBV10-3 and TRBJ2-7; TRBD1 is a possible D gene (5 bases). The CDR3 sequence is 13 residues long. Between the trimmed V and J ends, which lost 8 bases and 4 bases, there was a span of 15 bases. Germline V CDR1 and CDR2: ENHRY, SYGVKD. CDR3 coding DNA: TGTGCCATCGGCCCCAGGGCGGATTACGAGCAGTACTTC. It codes for CAIGPRADYEQYF.